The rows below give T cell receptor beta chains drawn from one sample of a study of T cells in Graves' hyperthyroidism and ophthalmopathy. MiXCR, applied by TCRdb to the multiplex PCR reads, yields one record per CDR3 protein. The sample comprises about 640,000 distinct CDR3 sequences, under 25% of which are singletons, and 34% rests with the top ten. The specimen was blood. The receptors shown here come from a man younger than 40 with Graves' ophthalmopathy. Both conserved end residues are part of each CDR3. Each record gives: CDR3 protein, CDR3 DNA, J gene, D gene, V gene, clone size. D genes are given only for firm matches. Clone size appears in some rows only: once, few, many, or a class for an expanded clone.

CASSSIGRQQFF | TGTGCCAGCAGTTCAATCGGACGTCAGCAGTTCTTC | TRBJ2-1 | - | TRBV28 | many
CASIRGLAGEREQFF | TGTGCCAGCATCCGAGGACTAGCGGGAGAGAGGGAGCAGTTCTTC | TRBJ2-1 | TRBD2 | TRBV11-1 | few
CASSYRQGLNYGYTF | TGTGCCAGCAGTTACAGGCAGGGACTCAACTATGGCTACACCTTC | TRBJ1-2 | - | TRBV6-9 | once
CASRGLHYGYTF | TGTGCCAGCAGAGGGTTGCATTATGGCTACACCTTC | TRBJ1-2 | - | TRBV27 | many
CASSGGGADTQYF | TGTGCCAGCAGCGGAGGTGGGGCAGATACGCAGTATTTT | TRBJ2-3 | - | TRBV9 | few
CASSLSGPINEQFF | TGTGCCAGCAGCTTGAGTGGTCCAATCAATGAGCAGTTCTTC | TRBJ2-1 | - | TRBV5-4 | -
CATSRDEKLFF | TGTGCCACCAGCAGGGATGAAAAACTGTTTTTT | TRBJ1-4 | - | TRBV15 | few
CASGWDINTEAFF | TGTGCCAGCGGGTGGGACATCAACACTGAAGCTTTCTTT | TRBJ1-1 | - | TRBV6-1 | many
CASSPRTDRGTSGRFARELFF | TGCGCCAGCAGCCCACGAACCGACAGGGGCACTAGCGGGAGATTCGCCAGGGAGCTGTTTTTT | TRBJ2-2 | TRBD2 | TRBV5-1 | -
CSAKPTNGHEQYF | TGCAGTGCTAAGCCGACCAATGGCCACGAGCAGTACTTC | TRBJ2-7 | - | TRBV20-1 | -
CASSLGQGANSPLHF | TGTGCCAGCAGCTTGGGACAGGGGGCGAATTCACCCCTCCACTTT | TRBJ1-6 | TRBD1 | TRBV5-6 | -
CASSDGVRSGRATGELFF | TGTGCCAGCAGTGATGGAGTCAGAAGTGGGAGGGCCACCGGGGAGCTGTTTTTT | TRBJ2-2 | TRBD2 | TRBV6-1 | once
CASSEERGAPGNEQFF | TGTGCCAGCAGTGAAGAGCGGGGAGCCCCCGGAAATGAGCAGTTCTTC | TRBJ2-1 | TRBD2 | TRBV6-1 | -
CASSTALNTGELFF | TGTGCCAGTAGTACCGCTTTGAACACCGGGGAGCTGTTTTTT | TRBJ2-2 | - | TRBV19 | -
CASSASGRQYNEQFF | TGTGCCAGCAGCGCCAGCGGGAGGCAGTACAATGAGCAGTTCTTC | TRBJ2-1 | TRBD2 | TRBV9 | -
CASSLIGPSSSYNEQFF | TGTGCCAGCAGCTTAATCGGGCCCTCGAGCTCCTACAATGAGCAGTTCTTC | TRBJ2-1 | - | TRBV7-3 | -
CASSTDMDGPAYGYTF | TGTGCCAGCAGCACAGATATGGACGGACCAGCCTATGGCTACACCTTC | TRBJ1-2 | - | TRBV5-4 | -
CSARDGRASGEQFF | TGCAGTGCTAGAGACGGGAGGGCCAGCGGTGAGCAGTTCTTC | TRBJ2-1 | TRBD2 | TRBV20-1 | few
CAWSRGASGRAPQFF | TGTGCCTGGAGCCGAGGGGCTAGCGGGAGGGCCCCCCAGTTCTTC | TRBJ2-1 | TRBD2 | TRBV30 | -
CSAPLLLAGPYEQYF | TGCAGTGCCCCCCTACTACTAGCGGGTCCCTACGAGCAGTACTTC | TRBJ2-7 | TRBD2 | TRBV20-1 | few
CASSLTGQGLGYEQYF | TGTGCCAGCAGTTTAACGGGGCAGGGCCTCGGTTACGAGCAGTACTTC | TRBJ2-7 | - | TRBV27 | many
CASSPQDSVKTQYF | TGTGCCAGCTCACCCCAGGACAGCGTGAAGACCCAGTACTTC | TRBJ2-5 | - | TRBV18 | many
CASSPLSGRRTGELFF | TGTGCCAGCAGTCCCCTTAGCGGGAGGAGGACCGGGGAGCTGTTTTTT | TRBJ2-2 | TRBD2 | TRBV28 | -
CASSIPAGTGYQPQHF | TGTGCCAGTAGTATTCCGGCCGGGACAGGGTATCAGCCCCAGCATTTT | TRBJ1-5 | TRBD1 | TRBV19 | -
CASSRGSDGYTF | TGTGCCAGCAGCCGAGGATCAGATGGCTACACCTTC | TRBJ1-2 | - | TRBV6-1 | few
CASRQRQGAHNEQFF | TGCGCCAGCAGACAAAGACAGGGGGCACACAATGAGCAGTTCTTC | TRBJ2-1 | TRBD1 | TRBV5-1 | few
CASSQEGRAQPQHF | TGCGCCAGCAGCCAAGAGGGGCGGGCCCAGCCCCAGCATTTT | TRBJ1-5 | - | TRBV4-1 | once
CASSQSYNSPLHF | TGTGCCAGCAGCCAGTCCTATAATTCACCCCTCCACTTT | TRBJ1-6 | - | TRBV4-2 | few
CASSLGLAGLTQYF | TGTGCCAGCAGCTTAGGGCTAGCGGGACTAACGCAGTATTTT | TRBJ2-3 | TRBD2 | TRBV7-9 | -
CAVPREGSYNEQFF | TGTGCCGTCCCCCGGGAGGGCTCCTACAATGAGCAGTTCTTC | TRBJ2-1 | TRBD2 | TRBV7-2 | few
CASCIDRVNTEAFF | TGTGCCAGCTGTATTGACAGGGTCAACACTGAAGCTTTCTTT | TRBJ1-1 | TRBD1 | TRBV12-3/TRBV12-4 | many
CASSPGLTYNEQFF | TGTGCCAGCAGCCCGGGACTGACTTACAATGAGCAGTTCTTC | TRBJ2-1 | - | TRBV27 | once
CASSLGERSNTGELFF | TGCGCCAGCAGTTTGGGGGAAAGATCGAACACCGGGGAGCTGTTTTTT | TRBJ2-2 | - | TRBV5-1 | -
CASSEILRTSGAYEQYF | TGTGCCAGCAGTGAGATACTACGGACTAGCGGGGCCTACGAGCAGTACTTC | TRBJ2-7 | TRBD2 | TRBV6-1 | few
CAWSLEGFVPPSYGYTF | TGTGCCTGGAGTTTGGAGGGGTTCGTCCCGCCTAGCTATGGCTACACCTTC | TRBJ1-2 | - | TRBV30 | many
CASSLTRLADTDTQYF | TGTGCCAGCAGCTTAACCCGACTAGCGGACACAGATACGCAGTATTTT | TRBJ2-3 | TRBD2 | TRBV7-9 | -
CASSHGQGRYSGNTIYF | TGTGCCAGCAGCCATGGACAGGGGCGATACTCTGGAAACACCATATATTTT | TRBJ1-3 | TRBD1 | TRBV11-2 | many
CAISLIPSSPLHF | TGTGCCATCAGCCTCATTCCCAGTTCACCCCTCCACTTT | TRBJ1-6 | - | TRBV10-3 | few
CASSLRFRHPGLAGGSYEQYF | TGTGCCAGCAGTCTTAGGTTCAGGCATCCGGGACTAGCGGGAGGGTCCTACGAGCAGTACTTC | TRBJ2-7 | TRBD2 | TRBV12-3/TRBV12-4 | -
CASSLKGEQFF | TGTGCCAGCAGTTTAAAAGGGGAGCAGTTCTTC | TRBJ2-1 | - | TRBV28 | -
CASSEGTVGETQYF | TGCGCCAGCAGCGAGGGGACAGTGGGGGAGACCCAGTACTTC | TRBJ2-5 | TRBD1 | TRBV5-1 | -